The subject of this entry is one TCR beta chain. The antigen is not known. UMI labels and 5' RACE were used to prepare the TRB cDNA libraries. For each CDR3 protein, TCRdb gives one entry from its re-call of the 5' RACE reads, without DNA. The record lists 140,000 to 150,000 distinct CDR3 sequences, of which the ten most abundant hold 0.25% to 0.35%. This sample is drawn from a study of CXCR3-negative and CXCR3-positive naive CD8 T cells. Study findings and constraints: CXCR3-positive naive cells carried more hydrophobic TRB CDR3s than CXCR3-negative naive cells did. Naive CXCR3-positive and CXCR3-negative cells shared similar TRBV-TRBJ usage, unlike memory cells. Diversity in memory CD8+ cells fell much lower than the comparably high levels seen in both naive subsets.

The V gene's germline CDR1 is SGHRS and CDR2 YFSETQ. This CDR3 contains 11 residues. The gene calls are TRBV5-1 and TRBJ2-2; there is no DNA to check the TCRdb D call of TRBD1. The clonotype comes from a human donor in good health. Some clones in this sample may be carry-over from other donors' samples. Source material: naive CXCR3+ CD8+ T cells from blood. As for subset: CD45RO-CCR7+CD27+CD95- naive CD8+ T cells expressing CXCR3 (TNR3+). The CDR3 protein is CASRGPGELFF.